This TCR beta chain originates from a study of cytomegalovirus exposure and HLA in healthy donors. Study background: Earlier results showed 90 million to 120 million unique TCR beta sequences derived from approximately 170 million T cells. Study-level findings and limits: A later analysis linked a missense DCLRE1C variant to TCR beta V- and J-gene trimming. In an earlier analysis, about 87% or about 30%: the productive usage of most TCR beta V segments. It was shown in a later analysis that HLA-associated TCR beta chains were more clonally expanded than other, equally common chains.

The CDR3 length is 16 residues. The V segment lost 1 base and the J segment 4 bases; nucleotides outside the gene matches: 9. Germline CDR1 MGHRA, CDR2 YSYEKL. The PCR employed 60 Vbeta primers together with 13 Jbeta primers. The method was immunoSEQ multiplex PCR; TCRdb's version includes in-frame clones alone and lacks a portion of them. The sample contains fewer than 200,000 clones, roughly 85% of which appear only once. To note about this clone: Its antigen remains unknown.

Source material: PBMCs. This clonotype originated in a young woman in good health and CMV-seronegative. V and J are TRBV4-1 and TRBJ2-7, with 8 bases aligning to TRBD2. CDR3 DNA: TGCGCCAGCAGCCAAGCCCGCGGGGGGCTCGAGTACGAGCAGTACTTC. It codes for CASSQARGGLEYEQYF.